This record covers a single T cell receptor beta chain. This entry belongs to a study of blood T cell repertoires in COVID-19. The overall study: Acute and convalescent COVID-19 specimens originated in the United States, Italy and Spain. PBMCs, B-cell-depleted T cells, or T cells provided the cDNA or gDNA that made up the material.

The CDR3 loop spans 17 amino acids. V was cut by 4 bases and J by 0 bases, with 13 bases left in between. Germline loops: CDR1 SGHTA, CDR2 FQGTGA. Per the study methods: Amplification of reference gene primers provided the estimated nucleated cell counts. The assay was immunoSEQ multiplex PCR, and TCRdb's table has in-frame clones only and misses some. The DNA gave D and trimming, while V, J and clone size come from that table. The table has 150,000 or so clones, more than 80% seen once; the top ten hold 7% to 9%. The rearrangement links TRBV7-3 to TRBJ2-6; maybe TRBD2 (6 bases). The sample was peripheral blood. The origin of this receptor is a human donor with acute or convalescent COVID-19. The donor label of this sample is uncertain. The CDR3 DNA follows: TGTGCCAGCAGCTCGGAGGGGCGAGGCTCTGGGGCCAACGTCCTGACTTTC. Amino acid sequence: CASSSEGRGSGANVLTF. The full variable domain, its missing parts supplied by reference TRBV7-3 and TRBJ2-6, is GAGVSQTPSNKVTEKGKYVELRCDPISGHTALYWYRQSLGQGPEFLIYFQGTGAADDSGLPNDRFFAVRPEGSVSTLKIQRTERGDSAVYLCASSSEGRGSGANVLTFGAGSRLTVL.